A single sample gave rise to the 20 T cell receptor beta chains below, sequenced in a study of shared clonotypes between healthy human individuals. The data were produced by immunoSEQ multiplex PCR, yet TCRdb's version contains in-frame clones alone and is incomplete. The sample contains about 550,000 clones, less than 97% of which appear only once. It was CD45RO-negative cells, positively selected for CCR7, that made up naive CD8 cells, with terminally differentiated effector memory CD45RA+ cells excluded. Sequenced input: naive CD8+ T cells sorted from blood. These receptors all come from a woman in her thirties in good health.

This chain links TRBV19 with TRBJ1-2; no clear D. The CDR3 length is 10 residues. Germline loops: CDR1 LNHDA, CDR2 SQIVND (reference sequence). Trimming stripped 6 bases from V and 6 bases from J, with 5 bases between. CDR3 in amino acids: CASRGNGYTF. CDR3 nucleotide sequence: TGTGCCAGTAGGGGGAATGGCTACACCTTC.

The chain recombines TRBV11-3 with TRBJ2-7, with 8 bases identical to TRBD1. The V gene's germline CDR1 is SGHNT and CDR2 YENEEA. V shed 4 bases and J 4 bases; nucleotides not matched to a gene: 9. The CDR3 runs 15 residues. This chain's CDR3 is CASSYRTGILYEQYF. The CDR3 DNA sequence: TGTGCCAGCAGCTACCGGACAGGGATCTTATACGAGCAGTACTTC.

V usage is TRBV27 and J usage is TRBJ2-3; D remains ambiguous. V dropped 6 bases and J dropped 0 bases, with 10 bases sitting between them. The germline V gene has CDR1 MNHEY and CDR2 SMNVEV (reference sequence). This CDR3 has 14 amino acids. CDR3 residues: CASRPAPSTDTQYF. The CDR3, as DNA: TGTGCCAGCAGACCTGCTCCTAGCACAGATACGCAGTATTTT.

The CDR3 loop reads CASSETAGGSNEQYF. The CDR3 DNA reads TGTGCCAGCAGTGAAACCGCAGGGGGGAGCAACGAGCAGTACTTC. The J gene is TRBJ2-7, the V gene TRBV2; D perhaps matches TRBD1 (7 bases). The germline CDR1 and CDR2 sequences are SNHLY and FYNNEI. With 2 bases removed from V and 5 bases from J, the gap between germline ends came to 16 bases. CDR3 length: 15 residues.

V gene TRBV28 combines with J gene TRBJ1-1; a weak D match, TRBD1 (5 bases). Germline loops: CDR1 MDHEN, CDR2 SYDVKM. Trimming took off 1 base at V and 3 bases at J, with 12 bases between the two ends. The CDR3 has 15 amino acids. The DNA for the CDR3 is TGTGCCAGCAGTTTATTAACTGGGGACGACACTGAAGCTTTCTTT. Its translation is CASSLLTGDDTEAFF.

The chain is built from TRBV29-1 and TRBJ2-2, with D tentatively TRBD1 (5 bases). Germline V lookup: CDR1 SQVTM, CDR2 ANQGSEA. The V end lost 7 bases, the J end lost 1 base, and 10 bases lay between the germline ends. CDR3 length equals 13 residues. The CDR3 protein is CSGVRENTGELFF. The CDR3 region has the DNA TGCAGCGGCGTCAGGGAGAACACCGGGGAGCTGTTTTTT.

The rearrangement links TRBV27 to TRBJ2-7, with D perhaps TRBD2 (6 bases). The CDR3 totals 14 residues. Deletions cut 6 bases from V and 4 bases from J, with 16 bases between. The V gene's germline CDR1 is MNHEY and CDR2 SMNVEV (reference sequence). The CDR3 bases are TGTGCCAGCAGGGATAGCGGTACAATATACGAGCAGTACTTC. This encodes CASRDSGTIYEQYF.

The V and J genes are TRBV7-9 and TRBJ2-7; D is perhaps TRBD2 (6 bases). The germline V gene encodes CDR1 SEHNR and CDR2 FQNEAQ (reference sequence). Trimming shortened V by 3 bases and J by 6 bases, and 18 bases separated the two germline ends. The CDR3 consists of 15 residues. The CDR3 nucleotides are TGTGCCAGCAGCTTTGGGGGACTCCTGGCCCTCGAGCAGTACTTC. This codes for CASSFGGLLALEQYF.

The V call is TRBV5-1, the J call TRBJ1-2; the D is unclear. Deletions cut 4 bases from V and 0 bases from J, with 10 bases between. This CDR3 region has 14 residues. Germline lookup yields CDR1 SGHRS and CDR2 YFSETQ. This CDR3 is CASSTRGANYGYTF. The CDR3 region has the DNA TGCGCCAGCAGCACCCGCGGGGCTAACTATGGCTACACCTTC.

This chain connects TRBV4-1 to TRBJ1-6; 7 bases agree with TRBD1. J lost 7 bases, V lost 2 bases, and 8 bases had no gene match. CDR1 is MGHRA and CDR2 is YSYEKL in the germline V gene. The CDR3 extends over 16 amino acids. The DNA for the CDR3 is TGCGCCAGCAGCCAAAAACCCGGGACAGAAAATTCACCCCTCCACTTT. Protein sequence: CASSQKPGTENSPLHF.

Only one count was recorded for this clone. The chain employs TRBV7-9 and TRBJ2-7; D not certain. Trimming pared 0 bases from V and 5 bases from J, leaving 5 bases between. Germline CDR1 is SEHNR and CDR2 is FQNEAQ (reference sequence). The CDR3 totals 12 residues. In DNA, the CDR3 is TGTGCCAGCAGCTTAGCCCCCCACGAGCAGTACTTC. It is translated as CASSLAPHEQYF.

The CDR3 here is CASSNLEGGPGYEQYF. DNA of the CDR3: TGTGCCAGCAGCAATTTAGAGGGAGGGCCAGGGTACGAGCAGTACTTC. V and J are TRBV9 and TRBJ2-7; 7 nucleotides line up with TRBD2. V was clipped by 4 bases and J by 4 bases; unmatched bases: 14. Germline CDR1 SGDLS, CDR2 YYNGEE. The CDR3 covers 16 residues.

V usage is TRBV5-4 and J usage is TRBJ2-1, with 11 nucleotides matching TRBD2. V was pared by 4 bases and J by 7 bases, with 7 bases of the junction left unmatched. The CDR3 is made up of 15 amino acids. CDR1 and CDR2 from the germline V gene are SGHNT and YYREEE (reference sequence). CDR3 DNA: TGTGCCAGCAGCATCGGACTAGCGGGTGGGAATGAGCAGTTCTTC. Protein product: CASSIGLAGGNEQFF.

The chain has TRBV7-6 and TRBJ2-7; 9 nucleotides line up with TRBD1. CDR1 and CDR2 from the germline V gene are SGHVS and FNYEAQ. CDR3 length: 15 amino acids. V lost 1 base to trimming and J lost 2 bases; unmatched junction nucleotides: 3. CDR3 in amino acids: CASSLDGTGPYEQYF. The CDR3, as DNA: TGTGCCAGCAGCTTAGACGGGACAGGGCCCTACGAGCAGTACTTC.

This chain joins TRBV28 and TRBJ2-7, with 14 nucleotides matching TRBD2. The CDR3 sequence is 17 residues long. V was clipped by 5 bases and J by 6 bases; unmatched bases: 12. Germline V gene data show CDR1 as MDHEN and CDR2 as SYDVKM. CDR3 sequence: CASSALPGLAGVGEQYF. For the CDR3, the DNA is TGTGCCAGCAGTGCTCTCCCGGGACTAGCGGGGGTAGGCGAGCAGTACTTC.

This clone showed up just a few times. The chain joins TRBV9 to TRBJ1-2, with D perhaps matching TRBD1 (5 bases). From germline, CDR1 is SGDLS and CDR2 YYNGEE. Trimming pared 3 bases from V and 0 bases from J, leaving 15 bases between. The CDR3 spans 16 residues. The CDR3 region is CASSGRGEQANYGYTF. The CDR3 region has the DNA TGTGCCAGCAGCGGTCGGGGGGAGCAAGCTAACTATGGCTACACCTTC.

The chain combines TRBV2 with TRBJ2-1; D is unresolved. The germline V gene has CDR1 SNHLY and CDR2 FYNNEI. V was shortened by 4 bases and J by 7 bases, with 11 bases between the two germline ends. The CDR3 runs to 13 residues. CDR3 in amino acids: CASSVTEWNEQFF. The CDR3 bases are TGTGCCAGCAGTGTCACGGAATGGAATGAGCAGTTCTTC.

V gene TRBV28 combines with J gene TRBJ2-7; D remains ambiguous. This CDR3 region has 13 residues. Trimming removed 5 bases from V and 0 bases from J, with 8 bases in between. Germline-derived CDR1 and CDR2 are MDHEN and SYDVKM. CDR3 nucleotides: TGTGCCAGCAGTCCCCAGGACTCCTACGAGCAGTACTTC. This codes for CASSPQDSYEQYF.

This clone appeared once. The rearrangement links TRBV27 to TRBJ2-7; D is possibly TRBD1 or TRBD2 (6 bases each). The CDR3 consists of 18 residues. CDR1 is MNHEY, CDR2 SMNVEV, per germline (reference sequence). V lost 6 bases and J 2 bases, leaving 26 bases between the germline ends. The CDR3 protein is CASSRGLLRGLGAYEQYF. In DNA, the CDR3 is TGTGCCAGCAGCCGAGGGCTTCTTCGGGGGCTAGGGGCCTACGAGCAGTACTTC.

The gene calls are TRBV15 and TRBJ2-7, with TRBD2 identical over 10 bases. Per germline, CDR1 LNHNV and CDR2 YYDKDF (reference sequence). This CDR3 has 20 amino acids. The junction had 17 bases not matched to a gene; V was cut back by 3 bases and J by 0 bases. The DNA for the CDR3 is TGTGCCACCAGCAGTACAACACCGGGACTAGCGCACTCCCTCTCCTACGAGCAGTACTTC. It encodes CATSSTTPGLAHSLSYEQYF.